A single sample is the source of the 20 T cell receptor beta chains below, sequenced in a study of blood T cell repertoires in COVID-19. Clones were sequenced by immunoSEQ multiplex PCR, and TCRdb holds only the in-frame ones, with some missing. Here the sample spans 200,000 to 250,000 clones, 88% being singletons. Sequenced input: PBMCs or T cells enriched from blood (not recorded which). These receptor sequences come from a woman aged 25 to 39 who had been exposed to COVID-19.

This chain uses TRBV18 with TRBJ1-2, with D possibly being TRBD1 (6 bases). V was trimmed by 3 bases and J by 2 bases, leaving 10 bases between them. CDR1 and CDR2 (germline): KGHSH, LQKENI. There are 14 residues in the CDR3. The chain's CDR3 is CASSPPGQNYGYTF. CDR3 nucleotide sequence: TGTGCCAGCTCACCCCCCGGACAGAACTATGGCTACACCTTC.

The gene calls are TRBV3-1 (or the pseudogene TRBV3-2) and TRBJ1-1, with 8 bases fitting TRBD1. This CDR3 region has 12 residues. Per the germline V gene, CDR1 is LGHDT and CDR2 is YNNKEL (reference sequence). V dropped 4 bases and J dropped 6; count of bases not matched to a gene: 1. The CDR3 spells CASSPQGAEAFF. Written as DNA, the CDR3 is TGTGCCAGCAGCCCACAGGGGGCTGAAGCTTTCTTT.

The genes are TRBV19 and TRBJ1-3; no reliable D call. The V end lost 2 bases, the J end lost 0 bases, and 11 bases lay between the germline ends. The length of the CDR3 is 16 residues. Germline V gene lookup returns CDR1 LNHDA and CDR2 SQIVND (reference sequence). Here the CDR3 reads CASSIKRSSSGNTIYF. DNA of the CDR3: TGTGCCAGTAGTATAAAGAGGAGCAGCTCTGGAAACACCATATATTTT. Filled out from reference TRBV19 and TRBJ1-3, the complete variable domain reads DGGITQSPKYLFRKEGQNVTLSCEQNLNHDAMYWYRQDPGQGLRLIYYSQIVNDFQKGDIAEGYSVSREKKESFPLTVTSAQKNPTAFYLCASSIKRSSSGNTIYFGEGSWLTVV.

A few counts support this clone. The rearrangement uses TRBV5-4 and TRBJ1-2, with D hard to call. Trimming pared 2 bases from V and 4 bases from J, leaving 9 bases between. Germline CDR1 is SGHNT and CDR2 is YYREEE (reference sequence). This CDR3 is built from 13 residues. CDR3 sequence: CASSFSGSYGYTF. The CDR3 DNA sequence: TGTGCCAGCAGCTTCAGCGGGAGCTATGGCTACACCTTC. The full variable domain, its missing parts supplied by reference TRBV5-4 and TRBJ1-2, is ETGVTQSPTHLIKTRGQQVTLRCSSQSGHNTVSWYQQALGQGPQFIFQYYREEENGRGNFPPRFSGLQFPNYSSELNVNALELDDSALYLCASSFSGSYGYTFGSGTRLTVV.

This chain connects TRBV30 to TRBJ2-7; 13 bases match TRBD2. J was trimmed by 3 bases and V by 0 bases; bases with no gene match: 2. The germline gives CDR1 GTSNPN, CDR2 SVGIG (reference sequence). The CDR3 has 15 amino acids. CDR3 nucleotide sequence: TGTGCCTGGAGTGTGAGGACTAGCGGGAGCTACGAGCAGTACTTC. Translation: CAWSVRTSGSYEQYF.

This clone was seen once. The CDR3 loop reads CASRDSRMYEQYF. CDR3 DNA: TGCGCCAGCCGGGACTCGAGAATGTACGAGCAGTACTTC. J is TRBJ2-7 and V is TRBV10-1, with D maybe TRBD2 (6 bases). Germline assignment: CDR1 WNHNN and CDR2 SYGVQD (reference sequence). Deletions cut 8 bases from V and 4 bases from J, with 15 bases between. The CDR3 length is 13 residues.

The chain carries TRBV30 and TRBJ2-1; a weak D match, TRBD1 (6 bases). The CDR3 extends over 15 amino acids. V lost 2 bases, J lost 0 bases, and 11 bases lay in between. The germline V gene encodes CDR1 GTSNPN and CDR2 SVGIG (reference sequence). CDR3 DNA sequence: TGTGCCTGGAGTAGAGGGACAAGCTCCTACAATGAGCAGTTCTTC. It codes for CAWSRGTSSYNEQFF.

The chain combines TRBV11-1 with TRBJ2-1, with 7 nucleotides matching TRBD2. V trimming: 2 bases; J trimming: 2 bases; junction bases outside the gene matches: 3. Germline lookup yields CDR1 SGHAT and CDR2 FQDESV (reference sequence). The CDR3 loop spans 15 amino acids. In DNA, the CDR3 is TGTGCCAGCAGCTTACCTAGCGGACCCTACAATGAGCAGTTCTTC. Translation: CASSLPSGPYNEQFF. Together with reference TRBV11-1 and TRBJ2-1, the CDR3 gives the full variable domain: EAEVAQSPRYKITEKSQAVAFWCDPISGHATLYWYRQILGQGPELLVQFQDESVVDDSQLPKDRFSAERLKGVDSTLKIQPAELGDSAMYLCASSLPSGPYNEQFFGPGTRLTVL.

The rearrangement links TRBV6-2 or TRBV6-3 to TRBJ2-1, with TRBD2 matching over 12 bases. This CDR3 contains 15 residues. The V gene end was trimmed by 5 bases and the J gene end by 5 bases; junction bases not matched to a gene: 4. From germline, CDR1 is MNHEY and CDR2 SVGEGT. This CDR3 is CASSPGLAGHNEQFF. CDR3 coding DNA: TGTGCCAGCAGTCCGGGACTAGCGGGTCACAATGAGCAGTTCTTC.

This rearrangement joins TRBV6-5 to TRBJ1-3, with 7 bases identical to TRBD1. Trimming took 6 bases from V and 0 from J; bases not matched to a gene: 5. Germline CDR1 reads MNHEY; CDR2 reads SVGAGI. The length of the CDR3 is 15 residues. CDR3 protein: CASRTGTNSGNTIYF. CDR3 nucleotide sequence: TGTGCCAGCAGGACAGGGACAAACTCTGGAAACACCATATATTTT.

This chain connects TRBV6-2 or TRBV6-3 to TRBJ2-1; D remains ambiguous. CDR3 length equals 13 residues. Trimming shortened V by 5 bases and J by 4 bases, and 9 bases separated the two germline ends. In germline, CDR1 is MNHEY, CDR2 SVGEGT. The CDR3 coding sequence is TGTGCCAGCAGTCGACTGGAGTACAATGAGCAGTTCTTC. Translation gives CASSRLEYNEQFF.

The gene calls are TRBV7-9 and TRBJ2-5; TRBD2 matches 7 bases. The trim removed 4 bases at V and 1 base at J, leaving 3 bases unmatched. Germline V CDR1 and CDR2: SEHNR, FQNEAQ (reference sequence). CDR3 length equals 14 residues. The CDR3 coding sequence is TGTGCCAGCAGCTACCCGGGAGGCCAAGAGACCCAGTACTTC. Translation gives CASSYPGGQETQYF.

CDR3 loop: CASRLTGSSYEQYF. The CDR3 nucleotides read TGTGCCAGCAGGCTGACAGGGAGCTCCTACGAGCAGTACTTC. The chain combines TRBV27 with TRBJ2-7; 7 bases agree with TRBD1. Looked up from germline, CDR1 is MNHEY and CDR2 is SMNVEV (reference sequence). The CDR3 runs to 14 residues. V was clipped by 6 bases and J by 0 bases; unmatched bases: 5.

The chain links TRBV7-2 to TRBJ1-3; TRBD1 is a possible D gene (5 bases). CDR1 and CDR2 (germline): SGHTA, FQGNSA. Trimming took off 0 bases at V and 2 bases at J, with 14 bases between the two ends. The CDR3 covers 17 residues. In DNA form, the CDR3 reads TGTGCCAGCAGCTTAGCGGGCTGGGGCGCAGCTGGAAACACCATATATTTT. Translating it yields CASSLAGWGAAGNTIYF.

The chain is built from TRBV9 and TRBJ2-2, with 9 nucleotides matching TRBD1. Germline CDR1 SGDLS, CDR2 YYNGEE. This CDR3 contains 16 residues. The V and J ends lost 4 bases and 4 bases, in that order; junction bases with no gene match: 8. The CDR3 region has the DNA TGTGCCAGCAGCCTCGCACAGGGGGCGCGCACCGGGGAGCTGTTTTTT. It specifies CASSLAQGARTGELFF.

The V and J genes are TRBV6-5 and TRBJ1-5; no clear D. This CDR3 contains 13 residues. Trimming pared 10 bases from V and 5 bases from J, leaving 15 bases between. CDR1 MNHEY and CDR2 SVGAGI come from the germline V gene. CDR3 nucleotide sequence: TGTGCCACCAGCCTCAGTGGCTATCAGCCCCAGCATTTT. Encoded protein: CATSLSGYQPQHF.

The V and J genes are TRBV5-5 and TRBJ1-1, with D tentatively TRBD1 (6 bases). Germline lookup yields CDR1 SGHKS and CDR2 YYEKEE (reference sequence). The V and J ends lost 0 bases and 3 bases respectively, with 12 bases between them. CDR3 length: 15 amino acids. The chain's CDR3 is CASSLAEGGYTEAFF. The CDR3, as DNA: TGTGCCAGCAGCTTGGCCGAAGGGGGATACACTGAAGCTTTCTTT. Looking up the rest from reference TRBV5-5 and TRBJ1-1 gives the full variable domain: DAGVTQSPTHLIKTRGQQVTLRCSPISGHKSVSWYQQVLGQGPQFIFQYYEKEERGRGNFPDRFSARQFPNYSSELNVNALLLGDSALYLCASSLAEGGYTEAFFGQGTRLTVV.

The V and J genes are TRBV28 and TRBJ1-3; D is uncertain. Between the trimmed V and J ends, which lost 1 base and 3 bases, there was a span of 7 bases. CDR1 and CDR2 from the germline V gene are MDHEN and SYDVKM. The CDR3 loop spans 14 amino acids. CDR3 bases: TGTGCCAGCAGTTTATCCCCAGGTGGAAACACCATATATTTT. The encoded protein is CASSLSPGGNTIYF.

The rearrangement joins TRBV5-4 to TRBJ2-5; a possible D gene is TRBD1 (5 bases). The CDR3 is 13 amino acids. Germline-derived CDR1 and CDR2 are SGHNT and YYREEE (reference sequence). V lost 4 bases and J lost 2, with 9 bases in between. Here the CDR3 DNA reads TGTGCCAGCAGCCATCGACAGCAAGAGACCCAGTACTTC. Its translation: CASSHRQQETQYF.

The V call is TRBV6-2 or TRBV6-3, the J call TRBJ2-2; TRBD1 matches at 7 bases. This CDR3 comprises 16 residues. V was clipped by 3 bases and J by 4 bases; unmatched bases: 8. Germline assignment: CDR1 MNHEY and CDR2 SVGEGT. The CDR3 DNA reads TGTGCCAGCAGTTATCTTAACCCAGGGGGCACCGGGGAGCTGTTTTTT. This codes for CASSYLNPGGTGELFF.